Listed below are T cell receptor beta chains from one sample, sequenced in a study of early T cells in non-severe SARS-CoV-2 infection. TCRdb re-called the 5' RACE reads through MiXCR, storing one row per CDR3 protein. This sample has over 85,000 distinct CDR3 sequences, with 10% to 15% found just once. The sample was whole blood. The receptors here all came from an adult who was a healthcare worker with PCR-confirmed SARS-CoV-2 infection or an uninfected control (not recorded which). The CDR3 runs from the conserved cysteine through the conserved F or W. The D gene is left open where the match is weak. For some rows the clone size is stated as once, few or many, or as a class when expanded; others skip it.

TRBV6-5,-,TRBJ2-5,few,CASSYSAGSTQETQYF,TGTGCCAGCAGTTATTCGGCAGGCAGTACTCAAGAGACCCAGTACTTC
TRBV28,-,TRBJ2-1,many,CASSSPARPQFF,TGTGCCAGCAGTTCCCCGGCCCGCCCGCAGTTCTTC
TRBV5-6,TRBD1,TRBJ1-6,many,CASSQPPGQGGSPLHF,TGTGCCAGCAGCCAACCCCCGGGACAGGGGGGTTCACCCCTCCACTTT
TRBV28,-,TRBJ2-7,-,CASGWSGLTNEQYF,TGTGCCAGCGGGTGGAGCGGGCTAACCAACGAGCAGTACTTC
TRBV7-6,TRBD2,TRBJ2-1,few,CASSPWGELAGGNEQFF,TGTGCCAGCAGCCCCTGGGGAGAACTAGCGGGAGGTAATGAGCAGTTCTTC
TRBV25-1,-,TRBJ2-5,few,CASSLVGQETQYF,TGTGCCAGCAGTTTAGTAGGGCAAGAGACCCAGTACTTC
TRBV5-4,-,TRBJ2-7,many,CASSLAGVYEQYF,TGTGCCAGCAGCTTGGCAGGGGTCTACGAGCAGTACTTC
TRBV29-1,-,TRBJ2-1,-,CSAQRDIGDEQFF,TGCAGCGCACAGAGGGACATTGGCGATGAGCAGTTCTTC
TRBV20-1,-,TRBJ1-5,-,CSASDRQGHHQPQHF,TGCAGTGCTTCTGACAGACAAGGGCACCATCAGCCCCAGCATTTT
TRBV20-1,TRBD1,TRBJ2-7,many,CSARGTPGQGLYEQYF,TGCAGTGCTAGAGGAACACCGGGACAGGGACTCTACGAGCAGTACTTC
TRBV6-5,TRBD2,TRBJ2-2,many,CASSRRIGRNRAANTGELFF,TGTGCCAGCAGCCGGCGAATCGGGAGGAATAGAGCCGCGAACACCGGGGAGCTGTTTTTT
TRBV18,-,TRBJ2-2,many,CASSPVLMGPGELFF,TGTGCCAGCTCACCAGTTCTTATGGGGCCCGGGGAGCTGTTTTTT
TRBV11-2,-,TRBJ2-5,few,CASSLVGNRVEETQYF,TGTGCCAGCAGCTTAGTAGGGAACAGGGTGGAAGAGACCCAGTACTTC
TRBV20-1,-,TRBJ2-7,few,CSARTGIVYEQYF,TGCAGTGCTAGGACGGGAATCGTCTACGAGCAGTACTTC
TRBV29-1,-,TRBJ1-5,many,CSVRRAHF,TGCAGCGTTAGAAGGGCGCATTTT
TRBV28,-,TRBJ2-3,few,CASRQDRLGTQYF,TGTGCCAGCAGACAGGACCGTCTTGGTACGCAGTATTTT
TRBV2,-,TRBJ1-1,many,CASSGEGRRAFF,TGTGCCAGCAGTGGTGAGGGGCGAAGAGCTTTCTTT
TRBV5-1,-,TRBJ2-2,many,CASSLDGRGSAGELFF,TGCGCCAGCAGCTTGGACGGGAGAGGTTCCGCCGGGGAGCTGTTTTTT
TRBV29-1,TRBD2,TRBJ2-5,few,CSVRKGFAGGETQYF,TGCAGCGTTCGGAAGGGTTTCGCGGGAGGGGAGACCCAGTACTTC
TRBV20-1,TRBD1,TRBJ1-5,-,CSASLTGGHQPQHF,TGCAGTGCTAGCTTGACAGGGGGCCATCAGCCCCAGCATTTT
TRBV4-1,TRBD2,TRBJ2-7,-,CASSPTSVYEQYF,TGCGCCAGCAGCCCGACTAGCGTCTACGAGCAGTACTTC
TRBV29-1,-,TRBJ2-3,-,CSVKEQATSEDTQYF,TGCAGCGTTAAAGAACAGGCCACATCGGAGGATACGCAGTATTTT
TRBV28,-,TRBJ1-5,-,CASSLQGPRQPQHF,TGTGCCAGCAGTCTACAAGGTCCACGTCAGCCCCAGCATTTT
TRBV7-9,-,TRBJ1-1,many,CASSPGAITEAFF,TGTGCCAGCAGTCCCGGGGCAATCACTGAAGCTTTCTTT
TRBV6-1,-,TRBJ2-6,-,CASSEARSGANVLTF,TGTGCCAGCAGTGAAGCGAGATCTGGGGCCAACGTCCTGACTTTC
TRBV2,-,TRBJ2-3,few,CASTTDTQYF,TGTGCCAGCACCACAGATACGCAGTATTTT
TRBV28,-,TRBJ1-5,-,CASSLDGRASFLGQPQHF,TGTGCCAGCAGTTTAGATGGCAGAGCCAGCTTTTTGGGACAGCCCCAGCATTTT
TRBV20-1,-,TRBJ1-2,few,CSASSTNYGYTF,TGCAGTGCTAGTTCCACAAACTATGGCTACACCTTC
TRBV6-5,-,TRBJ1-2,-,CASSYNRVDGYTF,TGTGCCAGCAGTTACAACAGGGTGGATGGCTACACCTTC
TRBV12-3/TRBV12-4,-,TRBJ2-3,-,CASSIHQDTQYF,TGTGCCAGCAGTATACATCAAGATACGCAGTATTTT
TRBV9,-,TRBJ2-1,many,CASRGSYNEQFF,TGTGCCAGCAGGGGTAGCTACAATGAGCAGTTCTTC
TRBV29-1,-,TRBJ2-5,-,CSATYQETQYF,TGCAGCGCCACATATCAAGAGACCCAGTACTTC
TRBV10-3,-,TRBJ2-1,-,CAISELGSYEQFF,TGTGCCATCAGTGAGTTGGGGTCCTATGAGCAGTTCTTC
TRBV10-3,-,TRBJ2-1,-,CAISEPTEPGFDEQFF,TGTGCCATCAGTGAGCCGACAGAACCGGGTTTCGATGAGCAGTTCTTC
TRBV3-1,-,TRBJ2-5,many,CASTSPQAQGRETQYF,TGTGCCAGCACCTCTCCCCAGGCGCAGGGGCGTGAGACCCAGTACTTC
TRBV9,TRBD2,TRBJ2-3,many,CASSVSGRTDTQYF,TGTGCCAGCAGTGTTAGCGGGAGGACAGATACGCAGTATTTT
TRBV12-5,-,TRBJ1-3,few,CASGLADGNTIYF,TGTGCTAGTGGTTTGGCGGATGGAAACACCATATATTTT
TRBV7-9,TRBD2,TRBJ2-2,-,CASSLTRGTGELFF,TGTGCCAGCAGCCTCACGCGGGGGACCGGGGAGCTGTTTTTT
TRBV6-5,-,TRBJ1-5,few,CARQGFGNQPQHF,TGTGCCAGACAGGGATTTGGGAATCAGCCCCAGCATTTT
TRBV6-5,-,TRBJ2-6,many,CASSYGTPGANVLTF,TGTGCCAGCAGTTACGGGACCCCTGGGGCCAACGTCCTGACTTTC